These T cell receptor beta chains were read from a single sample in a study of blood T cell repertoires in COVID-19. Measured with immunoSEQ multiplex PCR; TCRdb has only the in-frame clones, and not every one. The repertoire holds hundreds of thousands of clones, with almost 85% as singletons. What was sequenced was peripheral blood. The receptors here all came from a woman aged 80 or over with acute or convalescent COVID-19. Each CDR3 is given with its conserved first and last residue. Each record gives: D gene, J gene, V gene, clone size, CDR3 DNA, CDR3 protein. A D gene is named only where the DNA matches it firmly. The size entry is marked missing in some rows and otherwise reads once, few, many or a size class.

.	TRBJ1-1	TRBV7-9	once	TGTGCCAGCAGCGCGGGAGACATGAACACTGAAGCTTTCTTT	CASSAGDMNTEAFF
.	TRBJ2-3	TRBV9	.	TGTGCCAGCAGCGTAGTCGGCAGGGGAAGCACAGATACGCAGTATTTT	CASSVVGRGSTDTQYF
.	TRBJ2-3	TRBV6-5	few	TGTGCCAGCAGAACCGGAGGCCTTGATACGCAGTATTTT	CASRTGGLDTQYF
TRBD1	TRBJ2-7	TRBV11-1	.	TGTGCCAGCAGTCCGACCCGACAGGGGGCTAGATACGAGCAGTACTTC	CASSPTRQGARYEQYF
.	TRBJ2-3	TRBV9	.	TGTGCCAGCAGCAAATCGACAAGCACAGATACGCAGTATTTT	CASSKSTSTDTQYF
.	TRBJ2-3	TRBV4-2	.	TGTGCCAGCAGCCAAGAAGAACTTACAGATACGCAGTATTTT	CASSQEELTDTQYF
.	TRBJ2-1	TRBV4-3	.	TGCGCCAGCAGCCAAGACGGGTTTGGGAGCGCCTACAATGAGCAGTTCTTC	CASSQDGFGSAYNEQFF
.	TRBJ2-1	TRBV29-1	.	TGCAGCGTTGGTGGGGAGAGCTCCTACAATGAGCAGTTCTTC	CSVGGESSYNEQFF
TRBD2	TRBJ2-3	TRBV3-1/TRBV3-2	once	TGTGCCAGCAGCCTACTTAGCGGGAGCACAGATACGCAGTATTTT	CASSLLSGSTDTQYF
TRBD1	TRBJ2-7	TRBV7-2	.	TGTGCCAGCAGCTCAAACAGGGGGCCCTCCTACGAGCAGTACTTC	CASSSNRGPSYEQYF
.	TRBJ1-2	TRBV28	.	TGTGCCAGCAGAGAGAACAGGGTAATGGGCTACACCTTC	CASRENRVMGYTF
.	TRBJ2-5	TRBV30	.	TGTGCCTGGAGTGCCGAAGAGACCCAGTACTTC	CAWSAEETQYF
.	TRBJ1-5	TRBV3-1/TRBV3-2	once	TGTGCCAGCAGCCAAGGGAGAGAACAGCCCCAGCATTTT	CASSQGREQPQHF
TRBD2	TRBJ2-5	TRBV2	few	TGTGCCAGCAGTTCTAGCGGGAGGGGGCAAGAGACCCAGTACTTC	CASSSSGRGQETQYF
TRBD1	TRBJ1-2	TRBV7-2	.	TGTGCCAGCAGCTTAAGGGGGGACAGGGTTTCGTCTGGCTACACCTTC	CASSLRGDRVSSGYTF
.	TRBJ2-2	TRBV6-6	.	TGTGCCAGCAGTTACGAGAGAGGGACCGGGGAGCTGTTTTTT	CASSYERGTGELFF
.	TRBJ1-3	TRBV30	.	TGTGCCTGGGGGTACTCTGGAAACACCATATATTTT	CAWGYSGNTIYF
TRBD1	TRBJ1-3	TRBV7-2	few	TGTGCCAGCAGCACCCGACAGGGGAAGGCGTCTGGAAACACCATATATTTT	CASSTRQGKASGNTIYF
TRBD1	TRBJ2-5	TRBV5-5	once	TGTGCCAGCAGCCCTGGACAGGGGTGGGAGACCCAGTACTTC	CASSPGQGWETQYF
TRBD1	TRBJ1-2	TRBV7-9	few	TGTGCCAGCACCCAAAGGGACAGTCCTTATGGCTACACCTTC	CASTQRDSPYGYTF
.	TRBJ2-5	TRBV4-1	.	TGCGCCAGCAGCCAACTGGGCACAGGAGATTTCCAAGAGACCCAGTACTTC	CASSQLGTGDFQETQYF
.	TRBJ2-3	TRBV27	.	TGTGCCAGCAGTTCCCCCCCCAACACAGATACGCAGTATTTT	CASSSPPNTDTQYF
TRBD1	TRBJ2-7	TRBV11-2	.	TGTGCCAGCAGCTTAGAAGGGACAGGGATCTACGAGCAGTACTTC	CASSLEGTGIYEQYF
.	TRBJ2-2	TRBV6-2/TRBV6-3	.	TGTGCCAGCAGTTCGTATCCGGGAGCCATACGGAACACCGGGGAGCTGTTTTTT	CASSSYPGAIRNTGELFF
TRBD2	TRBJ2-2	TRBV5-4	once	TGTGCCAGCAGCGCCGGGACTACGAACACCGGGGAGCTGTTTTTT	CASSAGTTNTGELFF
TRBD1	TRBJ2-3	TRBV7-9	once	TGTGCCAGCAGCTTAGGGACAGGGGGTTCTGATACGCAGTATTTT	CASSLGTGGSDTQYF
TRBD2	TRBJ2-7	TRBV6-2/TRBV6-3	.	TGTGCCAGCAGCCGAAGGACTAGCGGGGTCTACGAGCAGTACTTC	CASSRRTSGVYEQYF
TRBD2	TRBJ2-1	TRBV6-1	.	TGTGCCAGCAGTTCTTTAGCGGGAAGTCATGAGCAGTTCTTC	CASSSLAGSHEQFF